A single sample is the source of the 27 T cell receptor beta chains below, sequenced in a study of vaccination effects on CD4 cells after COVID-19. Libraries were prepared by immunoSEQ multiplex PCR; TCRdb keeps only in-frame clonotypes and omits some of them. The sample has 71,000 or so clones, around 72% seen once. Their target antigens are unknown. Peptide-pool stimulation followed by sequencing identified expanded antigen-specific CD4+ clonotypes in the ViraFEST assay. Cells that had been cultured for 9 to 10 days were the source of isolated CD4+ T cells. Neither prior SARS-CoV-2 infection nor positive nucleocapsid antibodies were present in the vaccine recipients. Sample: CD4+ T cells from PBMCs cultured with HCoV-OC43 spike peptides, taken before COVID-19 vaccination. Sample subset: HCoV-OC43 spike overlapping peptide pool stimulation. Receptors were obtained from a human donor who received a COVID-19 vaccine.

The genes are TRBV2 and TRBJ1-4; D gene uncertain. Trimming took 7 bases from V and 4 from J, leaving 10 bases between them. From germline, CDR1 is SNHLY and CDR2 FYNNEI. There are 13 residues in the CDR3. The chain's CDR3 is CASTWQYNEKLFF. The CDR3 DNA follows: TGTGCCAGCACTTGGCAATATAATGAAAAACTGTTTTTT.

V gene TRBV27 combines with J gene TRBJ1-6; weak D call: TRBD1 (5 bases). Per the germline V gene, CDR1 is MNHEY and CDR2 is SMNVEV (reference sequence). This CDR3 has 14 amino acids. The V end lost 0 bases, the J end lost 8 bases, and 8 bases lay between the germline ends. This CDR3 reads CASSLSPGYSPLHF. The CDR3 DNA reads TGTGCCAGCAGTTTATCGCCAGGGTATTCACCCCTCCACTTT.

The chain joins TRBV11-2 to TRBJ2-6, with 7 bases matching TRBD1. The V gene's germline CDR1 is SGHAT and CDR2 FQNNGV. CDR3 size: 16 residues. V was pared by 5 bases and J by 2 bases, with 6 bases of the junction left unmatched. The CDR3 loop reads CASSPQTGAGANVLTF. In DNA form, the CDR3 reads TGTGCCAGCAGCCCCCAAACAGGGGCTGGGGCCAACGTCCTGACTTTC.

The rearrangement uses TRBV12-5 and TRBJ2-1, with 8 nucleotides matching TRBD2. In germline, CDR1 is LGHNT, CDR2 FRNRAP. Germline trimming cut 0 bases from V and 4 bases from J; bases unmatched to any gene: 2. There are 15 residues in the CDR3. CDR3 amino acids: CASGLVRGGYNEQFF. DNA of the CDR3: TGTGCTAGTGGTTTGGTACGGGGGGGTTACAATGAGCAGTTCTTC.

This chain links TRBV12-3 or TRBV12-4 with TRBJ2-2; tentatively, D is TRBD2 (5 bases). V was pared by 5 bases and J by 6 bases, with 7 bases between. The CDR3 sequence is 12 residues long. CDR3 loop: CASSEGPGELFF. CDR3 nucleotides: TGTGCCAGCAGTGAGGGCCCCGGGGAGCTGTTTTTT.

The chain links TRBV4-3 to TRBJ2-5; D is tentatively TRBD1 or TRBD2 (6 bases each). The CDR3 contains 14 residues. Trimming removed 2 bases at V and 5 bases at J, with 12 bases between. The V gene's germline CDR1 is LGHNA and CDR2 YSLEER. The CDR3 nucleotides are TGCGCCAGCAGCCAATATGTGGGGGGCGAGACCCAGTACTTC. It yields the protein CASSQYVGGETQYF.

The chain carries TRBV5-1 and TRBJ2-3; 7 nucleotides align to TRBD2. Looked up from germline, CDR1 is SGHRS and CDR2 is YFSETQ. The CDR3 extends over 16 amino acids. V lost 4 bases, J lost 5 bases, and 13 bases stayed unmatched. CDR3 sequence reads: CASSLRPGGGEDTQYF. DNA of the CDR3: TGCGCCAGCAGCCTCCGACCCGGGGGAGGGGAAGATACGCAGTATTTT. Together with reference TRBV5-1 and TRBJ2-3, the CDR3 gives the full variable domain: KAGVTQTPRYLIKTRGQQVTLSCSPISGHRSVSWYQQTPGQGLQFLFEYFSETQRNKGNFPGRFSGRQFSNSRSEMNVSTLELGDSALYLCASSLRPGGGEDTQYFGPGTRLTVL.

The chain employs TRBV19 and TRBJ2-2, with a weak D call TRBD2 (5 bases). Trimming took off 7 bases at V and 5 bases at J, with 17 bases between the two ends. Germline V lookup: CDR1 LNHDA, CDR2 SQIVND (reference sequence). The CDR3 length is 15 residues. CDR3 DNA: TGTGCCAGTAAAAGCGGCGGTGGCCGGACCGGGGAGCTGTTTTTT. Residues: CASKSGGGRTGELFF.

V usage is TRBV23-1 and J usage is TRBJ2-3; D is uncertain. TRBV23-1 is known as an ORF, though its function is uncertain. V lost 6 bases, J lost 5 bases, and 3 bases lay in between. The CDR3 length is 10 residues. The CDR3 loop reads CASRLDTQYF. The CDR3 bases are TGCGCCAGCAGGTTAGATACGCAGTATTTT.

This clone has a handful of counts. This chain connects TRBV14 to TRBJ1-2; D call uncertain. The CDR3 runs to 15 residues. Deletions cut 0 bases from V and 1 base from J, with 9 bases between. Germline CDR1 and CDR2: SGHDN and FVKESK. For the CDR3, the DNA is TGTGCCAGCAGCCAAGAGTCGGGAAATAACTATGGCTACACCTTC. Amino acid sequence: CASSQESGNNYGYTF.

This clone turned up a few times. The chain joins TRBV4-1 to TRBJ2-2; perhaps TRBD2 as D (5 bases). Trimming shortened V by 5 bases and J by 0 bases, and 13 bases separated the two germline ends. Germline V gives CDR1 MGHRA, CDR2 YSYEKL. The CDR3 length is 16 residues. This CDR3 reads CASSSRGDANTGELFF. As DNA, the CDR3 is TGCGCCAGCAGCTCCCGGGGAGACGCGAACACCGGGGAGCTGTTTTTT.

This clone has more than one count but fewer than ten. V is TRBV29-1 and J is TRBJ1-2, with TRBD1 matching 7 bases. V lost 0 bases, J lost 8 bases, and 18 bases stayed unmatched. CDR3 length: 17 residues. In germline, CDR1 is SQVTM, CDR2 ANQGSEA. The CDR3: CSVEDRSSGGFLGGYTF. The CDR3 coding sequence is TGCAGCGTTGAAGATCGCTCGTCAGGGGGATTCCTGGGCGGCTACACCTTC.

J is TRBJ2-2 and V is TRBV9; no definite D call. The ends were cut back, 4 bases at V and 2 bases at J, with 15 bases in the middle. This CDR3 contains 16 residues. CDR1 and CDR2 (germline): SGDLS, YYNGEE. The CDR3 protein is CASSPAISLNTGELFF. Here the CDR3 DNA reads TGTGCCAGCAGCCCGGCGATTAGCCTTAACACCGGGGAGCTGTTTTTT.

The V call is TRBV10-2, the J call TRBJ1-1; no clear D gene. With 7 bases removed from V and 1 base from J, the gap between germline ends came to 7 bases. Germline V lookup: CDR1 WSHSY, CDR2 SAAADI. This CDR3 is 12 amino acids long. CDR3 DNA sequence: TGCGCCAGCACCGAGGCGAACACTGAAGCTTTCTTT. Amino acid sequence: CASTEANTEAFF.

This chain connects TRBV5-1 to TRBJ2-5; tentatively, D is TRBD1 (5 bases). This CDR3 is built from 16 residues. Germline V gene data show CDR1 as SGHRS and CDR2 as YFSETQ. V was cut by 4 bases and J by 1 base, with 17 bases left in between. The CDR3 region has the DNA TGCGCCAGCAGCCCCAGTAGGACATGGGGCCAAGAGACCCAGTACTTC. Translating it yields CASSPSRTWGQETQYF.

The rearrangement joins TRBV28 to TRBJ2-2; D is possibly TRBD1 (6 bases). V dropped 5 bases and J dropped 4 bases, with 14 bases sitting between them. Germline CDR1 and CDR2: MDHEN and SYDVKM. The CDR3 is 15 residues long. CDR3 sequence reads: CASSTRTDFTGELFF. For the CDR3, the DNA is TGTGCCAGCAGTACGAGGACAGACTTCACCGGGGAGCTGTTTTTT.

The chain joins TRBV5-5 to TRBJ2-4; 9 bases line up with TRBD1. V trimming: 0 bases; J trimming: 1 base; junction bases outside the gene matches: 2. CDR1 is SGHKS and CDR2 is YYEKEE in the germline V gene (reference sequence). The CDR3 is made up of 16 amino acids. As DNA, the CDR3 is TGTGCCAGCAGCTTGGGGGACAGGGTGGCCAAAAACATTCAGTACTTC. The encoded protein is CASSLGDRVAKNIQYF.

This rearrangement joins TRBV5-1 to TRBJ2-1, with TRBD2 matching over 8 bases. With 7 bases clipped from V and 5 bases from J, the junction kept 14 bases outside the gene matches. The CDR3 consists of 16 residues. Germline values: CDR1 SGHRS, CDR2 YFSETQ. This chain's CDR3 is CASRLLTGTSHNEQFF. The CDR3, as DNA: TGCGCCAGCCGCCTACTGACCGGGACTAGTCACAATGAGCAGTTCTTC.

This clone was counted a few times. The chain couples TRBV5-1 to TRBJ2-1; D is ambiguous. The CDR3 is 13 amino acids. CDR1 and CDR2 (germline): SGHRS, YFSETQ. V was pared by 2 bases and J by 9 bases, with 12 bases between. CDR3 protein: CASSLDIKSEQFF. Written as DNA, the CDR3 is TGCGCCAGCAGCTTAGACATCAAGAGTGAGCAGTTCTTC.

The chain uses TRBV27 and TRBJ1-1, with D maybe TRBD1 (6 bases). CDR3 size: 13 residues. Germline V lookup: CDR1 MNHEY, CDR2 SMNVEV (reference sequence). The V end was cut by 2 bases, the J end by 7 bases, with 11 bases between. The CDR3 DNA sequence: TGTGCCAGCAGTTTACAAGGGGGTCTTGAAGCTTTCTTT. It translates to CASSLQGGLEAFF.

This chain links TRBV29-1 with TRBJ1-1, with a possible D match to TRBD1 (6 bases). CDR3 size: 15 residues. The germline V gene encodes CDR1 SQVTM and CDR2 ANQGSEA. V was trimmed by 5 bases and J by 5 bases, leaving 21 bases between them. This chain's CDR3 is CSVNGQLNPPTEAFF. The CDR3 coding sequence is TGCAGCGTTAACGGACAGCTTAACCCCCCTACTGAAGCTTTCTTT.

This clone was counted only a few times. The gene calls are TRBV14 and TRBJ2-7, with no clear D. In germline, CDR1 is SGHDN, CDR2 FVKESK. The V end lost 1 base, the J end lost 0 bases, and 10 bases lay between the germline ends. The CDR3 totals 15 residues. CDR3 region: CASSQVDGYSYEQYV. CDR3 DNA: TGTGCCAGCAGCCAAGTAGACGGATACTCCTACGAGCAGTACGTC.

The chain links TRBV28 to TRBJ1-2, with D possibly TRBD1 on 6 matching bases. V gave up 3 bases and J gave up 5 bases, with 19 bases separating them. This CDR3 comprises 16 residues. CDR1 is MDHEN and CDR2 is SYDVKM in the germline V gene. CDR3 region: CASSFRPPTGAYGYTF. The CDR3 region has the DNA TGTGCCAGCAGTTTCAGGCCCCCGACAGGTGCTTATGGCTACACCTTC.

This clone was seen only a few times. The chain is built from TRBV30 and TRBJ2-7; D ambiguous. The CDR3 runs 13 residues. From germline, CDR1 is GTSNPN and CDR2 SVGIG (reference sequence). Trimming stripped 0 bases from V and 3 bases from J, with 9 bases between. CDR3 nucleotide sequence: TGTGCCTGGAGTGTACGTGGAGACTACGAGCAGTACGTC. This translates into CAWSVRGDYEQYV.

The V and J genes are TRBV10-1 and TRBJ1-1, with D perhaps matching TRBD1 (5 bases). The germline CDR1 and CDR2 sequences are WNHNN and SYGVQD (reference sequence). V dropped 6 bases and J dropped 0 bases, with 8 bases sitting between them. The CDR3 loop spans 13 amino acids. The CDR3 region has the DNA TGCGCCAGCAGGGACAACCTGAACACTGAAGCTTTCTTT. Translated: CASRDNLNTEAFF.

This clone appeared a few times. This chain joins TRBV24-1 and TRBJ2-1; D gene ambiguous. V lost 3 bases, J lost 5 bases, and 13 bases lay in between. The germline gives CDR1 KGHDR, CDR2 SFDVKD. The CDR3 is 15 amino acids. The CDR3 spells CATSDPRGSNNEQFF. CDR3 nucleotide sequence: TGTGCCACCAGTGATCCCCGTGGCAGTAACAATGAGCAGTTCTTC.

This rearrangement joins TRBV5-5 to TRBJ2-5; 14 bases align to TRBD2. The CDR3 consists of 16 residues. The V gene's germline CDR1 is SGHKS and CDR2 YYEKEE (reference sequence). Trimming at V came to 4 bases and at J to 2 bases, leaving 4 bases not matched to a gene. This CDR3 reads CASSIGLAGGQETQYF. CDR3 DNA: TGTGCCAGCAGCATAGGACTAGCGGGGGGTCAAGAGACCCAGTACTTC.